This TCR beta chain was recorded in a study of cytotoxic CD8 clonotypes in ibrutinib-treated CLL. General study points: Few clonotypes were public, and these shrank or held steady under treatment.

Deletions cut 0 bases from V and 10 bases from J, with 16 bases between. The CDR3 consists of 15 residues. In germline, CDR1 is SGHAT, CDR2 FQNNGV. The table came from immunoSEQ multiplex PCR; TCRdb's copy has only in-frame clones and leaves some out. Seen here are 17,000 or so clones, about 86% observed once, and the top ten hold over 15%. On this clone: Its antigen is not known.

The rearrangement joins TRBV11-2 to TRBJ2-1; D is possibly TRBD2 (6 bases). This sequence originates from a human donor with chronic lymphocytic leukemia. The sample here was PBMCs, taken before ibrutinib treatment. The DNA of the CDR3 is TGTGCCAGCAGCTTAGACGGGAGCGGGTTGGAGGAGCAGTTCTTC. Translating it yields CASSLDGSGLEEQFF.